Below are 29 T cell receptor beta chains sequenced from a single sample in a study of vaccination effects on CD4 cells after COVID-19. Scientists isolated CD4+ T cells after a roughly 9-day culture period ended. Only in-frame clones appear in the TCRdb table, and some are missing; sequencing was by immunoSEQ multiplex PCR. In the table there are tens of thousands of clones, 75% to 80% of which are singletons. These receptors' targets are unknown. The sequencing here drew on CD4+ T cells from PBMCs cultured without peptide, taken before COVID-19 vaccination. These receptors originate from a human donor who received a COVID-19 vaccine.

The chain is built from TRBV6-4 and TRBJ2-3; TRBD2 matches 12 bases. Trimming took 7 bases from V and 6 from J; bases not matched to a gene: 8. The CDR3 contains 15 residues. The V gene's germline CDR1 is MRHNA and CDR2 SNTAGT. DNA of the CDR3: TGTGCCAGCACCGACGAAGGACTAGCGGGGGATACGCAGTATTTT. This codes for CASTDEGLAGDTQYF.

The rearrangement joins TRBV7-2 to TRBJ2-3; 8 bases line up with TRBD2. The V gene end was trimmed by 0 bases and the J gene end by 3 bases; junction bases not matched to a gene: 5. Germline V gene data show CDR1 as SGHTA and CDR2 as FQGNSA. The length of the CDR3 is 16 residues. The CDR3 nucleotides read TGTGCCAGCAGCTTAGCCGGGGGGGCCTTGACAGATACGCAGTATTTT. This gives the protein CASSLAGGALTDTQYF.

A few counts support this clone. This chain uses TRBV6-5 with TRBJ2-7; TRBD1 agrees at 7 bases. With V trimmed by 10 bases and J by 2 bases, 5 bases remained unmatched. CDR1 and CDR2 (germline): MNHEY, SVGAGI. The CDR3 is made up of 12 amino acids. The CDR3 coding sequence is TGTGCCACCGGGACAGAACCCTACGAGCAGTACGTC. Translated: CATGTEPYEQYV.

This chain joins TRBV12-5 and TRBJ2-1, with TRBD1 matching 8 bases. This CDR3 spans 16 amino acids. Unmatched junction bases numbered 13, after V lost 0 bases and J lost 12 bases. Germline V gene sequence: CDR1 LGHNT, CDR2 FRNRAP. CDR3 nucleotide sequence: TGTGCTAGTGGTTTGGTAGTTCAGGGGGCCATGATGGGGCAGTTCTTC. Translated: CASGLVVQGAMMGQFF.

The chain joins TRBV4-3 to TRBJ1-1; D gene unclear. This CDR3 spans 15 amino acids. Per the germline V gene, CDR1 is LGHNA and CDR2 is YSLEER. The V end was cut by 3 bases, the J end by 2 bases, with 13 bases between. CDR3 protein: CASSHAGPLNTEAFF. The CDR3 coding sequence is TGCGCCAGCAGCCACGCCGGGCCTTTAAACACTGAAGCTTTCTTT.

The V call is TRBV3-1 (or the pseudogene TRBV3-2), the J call TRBJ2-5, with TRBD1 matching over 12 bases. CDR1 LGHDT and CDR2 YNNKEL come from the germline V gene (reference sequence). Trimming took 4 bases from V and 6 from J; bases not matched to a gene: 6. The CDR3 is made up of 15 amino acids. The CDR3 spells CASSPGTGGAQTQYF. The CDR3 DNA follows: TGTGCCAGCAGCCCTGGGACAGGGGGCGCACAGACCCAGTACTTC.

The chain joins TRBV7-3 to TRBJ1-1; D unclear. Looked up from germline, CDR1 is SGHTA and CDR2 is FQGTGA. The ends were cut back, 1 base at V and 6 bases at J, with 15 bases in the middle. This CDR3 contains 15 residues. CDR3 coding DNA: TGTGCCAGCAGCTTAAGTCCAAACTTGGGCGCTGAAGCTTTCTTT. Translating it yields CASSLSPNLGAEAFF.

This clone appeared a single time. The chain links TRBV30 to TRBJ2-2; maybe TRBD1 (6 bases). This CDR3 has 12 amino acids. Trimming took 5 bases from V and 5 from J, leaving 9 bases between them. Germline V gene sequence: CDR1 GTSNPN, CDR2 SVGIG (reference sequence). As DNA, the CDR3 is TGTGCCTGGTCTACAGGGACCGGGGAGCTGTTTTTT. Translating it yields CAWSTGTGELFF.

This chain uses TRBV7-8 with TRBJ2-5; D uncertain. Trimming pared 6 bases from V and 3 bases from J, leaving 17 bases between. The CDR3 consists of 15 residues. Germline loops: CDR1 SGHVS, CDR2 FQNEAQ. DNA of the CDR3: TGTGCCAGCAGTCCTTGGAGACGGACCAAAGAGACCCAGTACTTC. This encodes CASSPWRRTKETQYF.

The V and J genes are TRBV9 and TRBJ1-5; a possible D gene is TRBD1 (5 bases). Germline V gene lookup returns CDR1 SGDLS and CDR2 YYNGEE. Trimming removed 0 bases from V and 0 bases from J, with 16 bases in between. This CDR3 spans 18 amino acids. The CDR3 sequence is CASSVAKWGEISNQPQHF. CDR3 bases: TGTGCCAGCAGCGTAGCTAAATGGGGGGAGATTAGCAATCAGCCCCAGCATTTT.

Here the CDR3 DNA reads TGCGCCAGCAGCTTGGGACAGGGGGCGAGGAATGAGCAGTTCTTC. Its protein is CASSLGQGARNEQFF. This rearrangement joins TRBV5-1 to TRBJ2-1; 10 bases match TRBD1. CDR3 length equals 15 residues. V lost 0 bases to trimming and J lost 7 bases; unmatched junction nucleotides: 4. From germline, CDR1 is SGHRS and CDR2 YFSETQ.

The V and J genes are TRBV4-3 and TRBJ1-2; D gene ambiguous. Germline-derived CDR1 and CDR2 are LGHNA and YSLEER. The length of the CDR3 is 14 residues. Trimming shortened V by 3 bases and J by 2 bases, and 10 bases separated the two germline ends. The CDR3 sequence is CASSHNTVNYGYTF. CDR3 sequence (DNA): TGCGCCAGCAGCCACAACACAGTAAACTATGGCTACACCTTC.

On this clone itself: At one boundary the junction diverges from the germline segment, which might be a read error. The gene calls are TRBV6-6 and TRBJ2-5, with D unclear. The CDR3 is 12 residues long. Germline CDR1 reads MNHNY; CDR2 reads SVGAGI (reference sequence). CDR3 sequence: CASGYLQETQYF. Written as DNA, the CDR3 is TGTGCCAGCGGTTACTTGCAAGAGACCCAGTACTTC.

This chain connects TRBV6-6 to TRBJ1-6; D is uncertain. V lost 2 bases and J 7 bases, leaving 6 bases between the germline ends. Germline CDR1 is MNHNY and CDR2 is SVGAGI (reference sequence). The CDR3 runs to 13 residues. CDR3 sequence reads: CASSYGLNSPLHF. In DNA form, the CDR3 reads TGTGCCAGCAGTTACGGGTTAAATTCACCCCTCCACTTT.

This chain uses TRBV3-1 (or the pseudogene TRBV3-2) with TRBJ1-1; perhaps TRBD1 as D (6 bases). Germline V lookup: CDR1 LGHDT, CDR2 YNNKEL (reference sequence). Trimming removed 2 bases at V and 7 bases at J, with 11 bases between. The CDR3 covers 13 residues. CDR3 sequence: CASSQRLDSEAFF. CDR3 nucleotides: TGTGCCAGCAGCCAACGTTTGGACAGTGAAGCTTTCTTT.

CDR3 in amino acids: CASSLAGAGQVYGYTF. As DNA, the CDR3 is TGTGCCAGCAGCTTAGCGGGCGCAGGGCAAGTCTATGGCTACACCTTC. The chain combines TRBV7-9 with TRBJ1-2, with D possibly being TRBD1 (5 bases). Germline V gene data show CDR1 as SEHNR and CDR2 as FQNEAQ (reference sequence). The length of the CDR3 is 16 residues. V shed 0 bases and J shed 4 bases, with 15 bases lying between them.

To note about this clone: The CDR3 end shows no conserved phenylalanine or tryptophan, and so a read error is likely. Because the CDR3's place on the DNA is in doubt, the DNA is left out and the CDR3 is given as listed by TCRdb. The chain joins TRBV19 to TRBJ1-1; TRBD1 is the table's D call, not checked against the DNA. Germline V gene lookup returns CDR1 LNHDA and CDR2 SQIVND (reference sequence). The CDR3 is 14 amino acids in total, end residues counted. The CDR3 loop is CASSSTGTGGPIVS.

The rearrangement uses TRBV10-3 and TRBJ1-1, with TRBD1 as a possible D gene (6 bases). Germline-derived CDR1 and CDR2 are ENHRY and SYGVKD. The germline V and J ends were trimmed by 2 bases and 11 bases, with 9 bases remaining between them. The CDR3 runs 11 residues. CDR3 in DNA: TGTGCCATCAGTGAGACCGACAGGGCTTTCTTT. This encodes CAISETDRAFF.

The gene calls are TRBV4-1 and TRBJ2-3; D may be TRBD2 (6 bases). The CDR3 extends over 12 amino acids. Germline V gives CDR1 MGHRA, CDR2 YSYEKL. With 5 bases removed from V and 6 bases from J, the gap between germline ends came to 9 bases. The CDR3 DNA follows: TGCGCCAGCAGCGCGGGGCGTGATACGCAGTATTTT. Translation: CASSAGRDTQYF.

The J gene is TRBJ2-2, the V gene TRBV7-3; D is unclear. V gave up 4 bases and J gave up 1 base, with 4 bases separating them. CDR3 length: 13 residues. Germline-derived CDR1 and CDR2 are SGHTA and FQGTGA. The CDR3 loop reads CASSSLNTGELFF. CDR3 DNA sequence: TGTGCCAGCAGCTCCTTGAACACCGGGGAGCTGTTTTTT.

The V and J genes are TRBV7-2 and TRBJ1-6, with 8 bases fitting TRBD1. There are 15 residues in the CDR3. V was pared by 2 bases and J by 10 bases, with 7 bases of the junction left unmatched. Germline loops: CDR1 SGHTA, CDR2 FQGNSA. The CDR3 region has the DNA TGTGCCAGCAGCTTAAAGTACGGGACAGGCTCACCCCTCCACTTT. This sequence encodes CASSLKYGTGSPLHF.

This clone was seen only a few times. CDR3 loop: CASPAQDTTYEQYV. CDR3 in DNA: TGTGCCAGCCCAGCCCAGGACACCACCTACGAGCAGTACGTC. This rearrangement joins TRBV6-5 to TRBJ2-7, with D maybe TRBD1 (5 bases). The germline gives CDR1 MNHEY, CDR2 SVGAGI. The CDR3 has 14 amino acids. V lost 8 bases and J 2 bases, leaving 16 bases between the germline ends.

This clone occurred once. The chain employs TRBV2 and TRBJ2-4; the D gene could be TRBD1 or TRBD2 (6 bases each). CDR3 length: 13 amino acids. The ends were cut back, 3 bases at V and 9 bases at J, with 12 bases in the middle. CDR1 SNHLY and CDR2 FYNNEI come from the germline V gene. CDR3 DNA sequence: TGTGCCAGCAGTGATCGGGGGCCCCCCATTCAGTACTTC. The encoded protein is CASSDRGPPIQYF.

The chain uses TRBV5-1 and TRBJ2-7, with 7 nucleotides matching TRBD1. Per germline, CDR1 SGHRS and CDR2 YFSETQ. The ends lost 0 bases at V and 2 bases at J; junction bases unmatched: 5. The CDR3 runs 15 residues. For the CDR3, the DNA is TGCGCCAGCAGCTTGGGGACCGACAGGGCCTACGAGCAGTACGTC. Translated, it gives CASSLGTDRAYEQYV.

The chain has TRBV20-1 and TRBJ2-1; D is uncertain. Trimming took off 0 bases at V and 10 bases at J, with 7 bases between the two ends. This CDR3 region has 11 residues. Germline values: CDR1 DFQATT, CDR2 SNEGSKA (reference sequence). As DNA, the CDR3 is TGCAGTGCTAGAGATCGAGCCGAGCAGTTCTTC. Translating gives CSARDRAEQFF.

The chain uses TRBV6-2 or TRBV6-3 and TRBJ1-6, with D possibly being TRBD1 (6 bases). The germline V gene has CDR1 MNHEY and CDR2 SVGEGT. The CDR3 has 16 amino acids. Trimming removed 5 bases at V and 5 bases at J, with 16 bases between. Here the CDR3 reads CASSRILQGNNSPLHF. The CDR3 nucleotides are TGTGCCAGCAGTCGCATCTTGCAGGGGAATAATTCACCCCTCCACTTT.

This clone occurred a few times. V is TRBV3-1 (or the pseudogene TRBV3-2) and J is TRBJ1-4; D gene unclear. V lost 4 bases to trimming and J lost 3 bases, with 9 bases between them. CDR1 and CDR2 (germline): LGHDT, YNNKEL (reference sequence). There are 14 residues in the CDR3. This chain's CDR3 is CASSPWRANEKLFF. In DNA, the CDR3 is TGTGCCAGCAGCCCCTGGAGGGCTAATGAAAAACTGTTTTTT.

This clone was seen a few times. The V call is TRBV7-3, the J call TRBJ2-1, with D perhaps TRBD1 (6 bases). With 5 bases removed from V and 4 bases from J, the gap between germline ends came to 15 bases. This CDR3 spans 15 amino acids. Per the germline V gene, CDR1 is SGHTA and CDR2 is FQGTGA. The CDR3 DNA reads TGTGCCAGCAGCCCAAGAGGACAGCAGTACAATGAGCAGTTCTTC. Its translation: CASSPRGQQYNEQFF. The entire variable domain, with the rest obtained from reference TRBV7-3 and TRBJ2-1, is as follows: GAGVSQTPSNKVTEKGKYVELRCDPISGHTALYWYRQSLGQGPEFLIYFQGTGAADDSGLPNDRFFAVRPEGSVSTLKIQRTERGDSAVYLCASSPRGQQYNEQFFGPGTRLTVL.

The rearrangement joins TRBV9 to TRBJ2-2, with D unclear. The germline gives CDR1 SGDLS, CDR2 YYNGEE. Trimming cost V 0 bases and J 4 bases, with 7 bases left between them. The CDR3 loop spans 14 amino acids. The CDR3 DNA reads TGTGCCAGCAGCGTAGGTACAGCCACCGGGGAGCTGTTTTTT. It codes for CASSVGTATGELFF.